This TCR beta chain was observed in a study of blood T cells in healthy people across ages. Findings and caveats of the study: With donor CMV status unknown, expanded clonotype changes were possibly confounded. Estimated diversity that came from one million T cells was considered an underestimate.

In its sample, this clonotype was seen a few times. Its target is unknown. Together with a sample-barcoded 5' primer, a J-beta primer mix was included in a second PCR lasting 7 to 11 cycles. TCRdb reanalysed the 5' RACE reads using MiXCR and keeps one entry per CDR3 protein. Of about a million distinct CDR3 sequences in the sample, less than 45% were seen once. The germline gives CDR1 MDHEN, CDR2 SYDVKM. V shed 6 bases and J 1 base; nucleotides not matched to a gene: 6. The CDR3 totals 16 residues. This chain joins TRBV28 and TRBJ2-2; 9 nucleotides align to TRBD1. The material sequenced was blood. The TCR was taken from a man aged 18-30 years in good health. The CDR3 DNA is TGTGCCAGCAGAGTTCGGACAGGGGTGAACACCGGGGAGCTGTTTTTT. Translating gives CASRVRTGVNTGELFF.